This T cell receptor (beta chain) came from a study of blood T cell repertoires in COVID-19. Study summary: Acute-phase and convalescent COVID-19 samples originated in the United States, Italy and Spain. PBMCs, B-cell-depleted T cells, or T cells were the source of the cDNA or gDNA that made up the material.

In the original processing: Estimates of nucleated cell counts were drawn from the amplification of reference gene primers. Profiling relied on immunoSEQ multiplex PCR, and the TCRdb table lists in-frame clones only, not all of them. V, J and clone size were drawn from that table, and D and trimming were deduced from the DNA. This repertoire shows about 250,000 clones, around 90% found once; its top ten account for roughly 0.8%. The germline V gene has CDR1 MNHNY and CDR2 SVGAGI (reference sequence). The CDR3 loop spans 13 amino acids. Trimming shortened V by 8 bases and J by 4 bases, and 14 bases separated the two germline ends. The Seattle patients joined while their infection was active and were tracked longitudinally afterward.

Sequenced material: peripheral blood. The source is a man between 25 and 39 years old with COVID-19, enrolled during active disease. V and J are TRBV6-6 and TRBJ1-2, with D unresolved. CDR3 in amino acids: CASGRSGSYGYTF. The CDR3 DNA is TGTGCCAGCGGGCGATCGGGGAGCTATGGCTACACCTTC.